This TCR beta chain was found in a study of shared clonotypes between healthy human individuals. Both subsets, CD45RA+ naive and CD45RA-negative memory, were split from the CD4+ cells. This clone was counted between two and nine times. With 2 bases removed from V and 5 bases from J, the gap between germline ends came to 10 bases. Germline V CDR1 and CDR2: KGHSH, LQKENI. The CDR3 is 13 amino acids. The repertoire was sequenced with immunoSEQ multiplex PCR; TCRdb's copy has only in-frame clones and lacks some. The top ten hold around 0.4% of the sample, which has 2 million to 3 million clones, under 95% seen once.

The sequencing sample was made of naive CD4+ T cells from PBMCs. The subset is: CD45RA+ positively selected. The rearrangement uses TRBV18 and TRBJ2-7; D might be TRBD2 (6 bases). The TCR was taken from a man between 18 and 29 years old in good health. Some clones in this sample may be carry-over from other donors' samples. This CDR3 reads CASSPGRRDEQYF. DNA for the CDR3: TGTGCCAGCTCACCAGGGCGGAGGGACGAGCAGTACTTC. Together with reference TRBV18 and TRBJ2-7, the CDR3 gives the full variable domain: NAGVMQNPRHLVRRRGQEARLRCSPMKGHSHVYWYRQLPEEGLKFMVYLQKENIIDESGMPKERFSAEFPKEGPSILRIQQVVRGDSAAYFCASSPGRRDEQYFGPGTRLTVT.